This T cell receptor beta chain was documented in a study of shared clonotypes between healthy human individuals. This clone was observed a few times. The target antigen is unknown. CD4+ cells were split into CD45RA+ naive and CD45RA-negative memory subsets. Overall study findings and caveats: Generation probabilities were higher for clonotypes shared across all four sorted-subset donors than for unshared ones. Shared clonotypes: roughly 4.7% naive CD4, about 4% naive CD8, roughly 2.4% memory CD4, 0.35% to 0.5% memory CD8.

From germline, CDR1 is KGHSH and CDR2 LQKENI. The CDR3 covers 13 residues. Trimming pared 3 bases from V and 4 bases from J, leaving 9 bases between. Per the original data handling: Junction-only sequences without quality scores were provided by ImmunoSEQ, so filtering was different. Profiling relied on immunoSEQ multiplex PCR, and the TCRdb table lists in-frame clones only, not all of them. V and J calls and clone size are given by that table; D and trimming were obtained from the DNA. The sample has roughly 2,300,000 clones, about 90% seen once; the top ten hold 0.37%. The TCR comes from a man younger than 35 in good health. Some clones in this sample may be carry-over from other donors' samples. V usage is TRBV18 and J usage is TRBJ1-1; D is unclear. Sequencing input: naive CD4+ T cells from PBMCs. Subset reported: CD45RA+ positively selected. The CDR3 DNA is TGTGCCAGCTCACCCGCGCTCCGCACTGAAGCTTTCTTT. Amino acid sequence: CASSPALRTEAFF.